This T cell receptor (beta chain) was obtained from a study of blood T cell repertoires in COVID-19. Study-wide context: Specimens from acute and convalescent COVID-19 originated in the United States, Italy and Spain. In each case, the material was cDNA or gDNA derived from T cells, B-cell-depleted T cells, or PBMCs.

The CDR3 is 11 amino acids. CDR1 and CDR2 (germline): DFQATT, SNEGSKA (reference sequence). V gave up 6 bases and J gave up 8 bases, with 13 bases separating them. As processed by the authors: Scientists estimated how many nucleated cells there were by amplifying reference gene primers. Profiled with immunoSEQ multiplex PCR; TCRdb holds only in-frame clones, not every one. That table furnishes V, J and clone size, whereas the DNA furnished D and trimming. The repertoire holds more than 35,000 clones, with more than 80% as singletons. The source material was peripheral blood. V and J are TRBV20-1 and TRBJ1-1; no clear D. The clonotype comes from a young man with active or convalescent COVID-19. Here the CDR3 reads CSATLGGEAFF. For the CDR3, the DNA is TGCAGTGCCACCCTTGGAGGGGAAGCTTTCTTT.